The T cell receptor beta chain described here comes from a study of vaccination and CD4 T cells after COVID-19. Study-level information: Six men and four women formed the convalescents, two being Hispanic. Whole-study results and caveats: Early timepoints after natural infection were not analyzed in these convalescent patients.

This CDR3 comprises 13 residues. Germline values: CDR1 SGHTA, CDR2 FQGNSA. V gave up 0 bases and J gave up 5 bases, with 7 bases separating them. Worth noting for this clonotype: The target antigen is unknown.

Oncomine TCR Beta short-read sequencing was applied to DNA from cultured CD4+ T cells. TCRdb fed the PCR reads into MiXCR, producing one record per CDR3 protein. Of around 12,000 distinct CDR3 sequences listed, approximately 79% are singletons. Regarding treatment: roughly nine-day PBMC culture with coronavirus spike peptide pools or control peptides (ViraFEST assay). Per-well cultures of roughly 2 million PBMCs received 8 to 10 IU/ml IL-2 and 10 ug/ml peptide pools. The sequencing sample was made of CD4+ T cells from blood, cultured in vitro. This chain connects TRBV7-2 to TRBJ1-2; D is uncertain. This receptor was identified in a human donor who had recovered from COVID-19. In DNA, the CDR3 is TGTGCCAGCAGCTTAGCGGATAGGTATGGCTACACCTTC. Translating gives CASSLADRYGYTF.